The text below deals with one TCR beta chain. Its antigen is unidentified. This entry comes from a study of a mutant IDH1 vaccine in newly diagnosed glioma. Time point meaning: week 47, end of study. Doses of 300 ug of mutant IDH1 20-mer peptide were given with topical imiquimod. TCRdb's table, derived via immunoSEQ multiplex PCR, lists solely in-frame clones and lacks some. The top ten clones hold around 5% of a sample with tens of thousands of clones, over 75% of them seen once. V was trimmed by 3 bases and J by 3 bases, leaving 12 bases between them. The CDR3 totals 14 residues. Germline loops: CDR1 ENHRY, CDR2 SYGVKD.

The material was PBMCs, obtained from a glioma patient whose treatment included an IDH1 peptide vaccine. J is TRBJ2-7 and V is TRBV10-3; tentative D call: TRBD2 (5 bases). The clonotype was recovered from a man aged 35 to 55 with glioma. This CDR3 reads CAISDGAELYEQYF. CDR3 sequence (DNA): TGTGCCATCAGTGATGGAGCGGAGCTCTACGAGCAGTACTTC.